Following are 25 T cell receptor beta chains from one sample sequenced in a study of Graves' ophthalmopathy and Graves' hyperthyroidism. Amplification from RNA transcripts yielded the TCR beta CDR3 regions. HTBI primers served in a first-round RT-PCR, which a second-round multiplex PCR followed. MiXCR, applied by TCRdb to the multiplex PCR reads, yields one record per CDR3 protein. In the table there are 300,000 or so distinct CDR3 sequences, 17% of which are singletons. Sample: peripheral blood. The receptors derive from an adult man with Graves' ophthalmopathy.

Worth noting for this clonotype: A read error may explain this, as a much larger clone is one base away. The chain uses TRBV5-1 and TRBJ1-5, with a tentative D call TRBD1 (5 bases). The CDR3 length is 16 residues. Per the germline V gene, CDR1 is SGHRS and CDR2 is YFSETQ. The CDR3 region has the DNA TGCGCCATCAGCTTGGAAGGGGATGATAGCAATCAGCCCCAGCATTTT. Protein sequence: CAISLEGDDSNQPQHF. Full variable domain (outside the CDR3, taken from reference TRBV5-1 and TRBJ1-5): KAGVTQTPRYLIKTRGQQVTLSCSPISGHRSVSWYQQTPGQGLQFLFEYFSETQRNKGNFPGRFSGRQFSNSRSEMNVSTLELGDSALYLCAISLEGDDSNQPQHFGDGTRLSIL.

There are many counts of this clonotype. The rearrangement joins TRBV7-3 to TRBJ2-2, with D tentatively TRBD1 (6 bases). V was pared by 5 bases and J by 0 bases, with 16 bases between. Per the germline V gene, CDR1 is SGHTA and CDR2 is FQGTGA. The CDR3 is 17 amino acids. The CDR3 protein is CASSPFRQETNTGELFF. DNA for the CDR3: TGTGCCAGCAGCCCCTTTCGACAGGAAACGAACACCGGGGAGCTGTTTTTT.

This clonotype was detected ten times or more. V and J are TRBV11-2 and TRBJ2-3; 7 nucleotides align to TRBD1. This CDR3 comprises 15 residues. Germline values: CDR1 SGHAT, CDR2 FQNNGV. The ends lost 5 bases at V and 2 bases at J; junction bases unmatched: 7. DNA for the CDR3: TGTGCCAGCAGCGCCAGACAGGGATTCACAGATACGCAGTATTTT. Translated: CASSARQGFTDTQYF.

The table lists this clonotype with many counts. The chain has TRBV11-1 and TRBJ1-4, with D maybe TRBD1 (6 bases). V lost 5 bases to trimming and J lost 4 bases, with 14 bases between them. The CDR3 is 15 amino acids. The germline V gene has CDR1 SGHAT and CDR2 FQDESV (reference sequence). In DNA form, the CDR3 reads TGTGCCAGCAGCCTAGGGGGAGGGTTTAATGAAAAACTGTTTTTT. Its protein is CASSLGGGFNEKLFF.

V usage is TRBV7-2 and J usage is TRBJ2-5; D may be TRBD1 (5 bases). CDR1 is SGHTA and CDR2 is FQGNSA in the germline V gene. Trimming removed 7 bases from V and 10 bases from J, with 22 bases in between. CDR3 size: 14 residues. CDR3 nucleotides: TGTGCCAGCACCGTGGCCTGGGCAGGGTTGATCCAGTACTTC. Translated: CASTVAWAGLIQYF. Combining the CDR3 with reference TRBV7-2 and TRBJ2-5 gives the whole variable domain GAGVSQSPSNKVTEKGKDVELRCDPISGHTALYWYRQSLGQGLEFLIYFQGNSAPDKSGLPSDRFSAERTGGSVSTLTIQRTQQEDSAVYLCASTVAWAGLIQYFGPGTRLLVL.

The sample holds many counts of this clonotype. The gene calls are TRBV6-1 and TRBJ1-2, with D tentatively TRBD1 (6 bases). This CDR3 spans 14 amino acids. V dropped 5 bases and J dropped 2 bases, with 12 bases sitting between them. The germline gives CDR1 MNHNS, CDR2 SASEGT. The CDR3 spells CASSRGRANYGYTF. The CDR3 bases are TGTGCCAGCAGTCGGGGGCGGGCGAACTATGGCTACACCTTC.

The genes are TRBV6-1 and TRBJ1-1, with 9 bases that match TRBD1. The V gene end was trimmed by 6 bases and the J gene end by 3 bases; junction bases not matched to a gene: 11. Looked up from germline, CDR1 is MNHNS and CDR2 is SASEGT. The length of the CDR3 is 16 residues. The CDR3 reads CASRTGGRERDTEAFF. The CDR3 DNA follows: TGTGCCAGCAGGACAGGGGGACGAGAACGGGACACTGAAGCTTTCTTT.

This clonotype has at least ten counts. The genes are TRBV2 and TRBJ1-1; a weak D match, TRBD1 (5 bases). From germline, CDR1 is SNHLY and CDR2 FYNNEI. The CDR3 has 13 residues. Trimming stripped 7 bases from V and 2 bases from J, with 11 bases between. The CDR3 DNA follows: TGTGCCAGCACCTTGGGGGGTAACACTGAAGCTTTCTTT. The encoded protein is CASTLGGNTEAFF.

The rearrangement joins TRBV7-8 to TRBJ2-7; 11 bases line up with TRBD2. This CDR3 has 15 amino acids. Looked up from germline, CDR1 is SGHVS and CDR2 is FQNEAQ. J was trimmed by 6 bases and V by 3 bases; bases with no gene match: 7. The CDR3 reads CASSFSGRDVLEQYF. CDR3 nucleotides: TGTGCCAGCAGCTTTAGCGGGAGGGACGTTCTCGAGCAGTACTTC. The variable domain in full, completed from reference TRBV7-8 and TRBJ2-7, reads GAGVSQSPRYKVAKRGQDVALRCDPISGHVSLFWYQQALGQGPEFLTYFQNEAQLDKSGLPSDRFFAERPEGSVSTLKIQRTQQEDSAVYLCASSFSGRDVLEQYFGPGTRLTVT.

This clonotype was counted ten times or more. The chain links TRBV15 to TRBJ1-2, with D uncertain. Trimming pared 2 bases from V and 8 bases from J, leaving 9 bases between. The CDR3 loop spans 12 amino acids. Germline lookup yields CDR1 LNHNV and CDR2 YYDKDF (reference sequence). The CDR3 DNA reads TGTGCCACCAGCAGACGACAAGAAGGCTACACCTTC. It specifies CATSRRQEGYTF.

This clonotype was observed a handful of times. The chain has TRBV7-8 and TRBJ2-2; 11 bases are a match to TRBD2. After removal of 3 bases from V and 6 bases from J, the junction contained 6 bases not matched to a gene. Germline CDR1 SGHVS, CDR2 FQNEAQ. The length of the CDR3 is 16 residues. For the CDR3, the DNA is TGTGCCAGCAGCTTGCTCACTAGCGGGAGCCCCGGGGAGCTGTTTTTT. It translates to CASSLLTSGSPGELFF. Full variable domain (outside the CDR3, taken from reference TRBV7-8 and TRBJ2-2): GAGVSQSPRYKVAKRGQDVALRCDPISGHVSLFWYQQALGQGPEFLTYFQNEAQLDKSGLPSDRFFAERPEGSVSTLKIQRTQQEDSAVYLCASSLLTSGSPGELFFGEGSRLTVL.

This clonotype was observed many times. The junction departs from the called germline gene at one end, perhaps through a read error. The V call is TRBV12-3 or TRBV12-4, the J call TRBJ2-5; D is perhaps TRBD2 (5 bases). This CDR3 is 12 amino acids long. CDR3 sequence (DNA): TGTGCCAGCAGTTTCTCGGGGTCTGTTTCGGACTTC. It codes for CASSFSGSVSDF.

The chain couples TRBV7-2 to TRBJ1-2, with unresolved D. V was clipped by 5 bases and J by 4 bases, with 17 bases between them. This CDR3 region has 15 residues. CDR1 is SGHTA, CDR2 FQGNSA, per germline. CDR3: CASSLQQNAIYGYTF. The DNA for the CDR3 is TGTGCCAGCAGCCTTCAACAAAACGCGATCTATGGCTACACCTTC.

This clonotype was counted ten times or more. V and J are TRBV20-1 and TRBJ2-7; 8 bases agree with TRBD2. Germline-derived CDR1 and CDR2 are DFQATT and SNEGSKA (reference sequence). The ends lost 3 bases at V and 4 bases at J; junction bases unmatched: 5. The CDR3 has 13 residues. CDR3 loop: CSARKTSAYEQYF. CDR3 coding DNA: TGCAGTGCTAGGAAGACTAGCGCGTACGAGCAGTACTTC.

This clonotype was seen repeatedly, ten times or more. The chain combines TRBV7-2 with TRBJ2-5, with D hard to call. The CDR3 has 13 residues. V lost 9 bases and J lost 1, with 12 bases in between. The V gene's germline CDR1 is SGHTA and CDR2 FQGNSA. The CDR3 is CASNPAIQETQYF. Here the CDR3 DNA reads TGTGCCAGTAACCCAGCAATCCAAGAGACCCAGTACTTC.

This clonotype occurred many times. Relative to the germline gene, one junction end is altered; a read error may explain this. CDR3 bases: TGTGCTAGCAGTTTGGCCGGGGGAGAGACCCAGTACTTC. Encoded protein: CASSLAGGETQYF. The rearrangement uses TRBV12-3 or TRBV12-4 and TRBJ2-5; the D gene is possibly TRBD2 (6 bases). CDR3 length: 13 amino acids.

This clonotype appeared many times. The chain joins TRBV27 to TRBJ1-6, with a tentative D call TRBD1 (5 bases). CDR3 length: 14 amino acids. The ends were cut back, 6 bases at V and 5 bases at J, with 11 bases in the middle. CDR1 is MNHEY and CDR2 is SMNVEV in the germline V gene (reference sequence). The CDR3 protein is CASSPPGHNSPLHF. Written as DNA, the CDR3 is TGTGCCAGCAGCCCTCCGGGACATAATTCACCCCTCCACTTT.

This clonotype occurred many times. The chain uses TRBV4-1 and TRBJ1-5, with D unresolved. The V end was cut by 1 base, the J end by 2 bases, with 9 bases between. Germline lookup yields CDR1 MGHRA and CDR2 YSYEKL. This CDR3 spans 15 amino acids. The CDR3 sequence: CASSQGEGGNQPQHF. The DNA for the CDR3 is TGCGCCAGCAGCCAAGGGGAGGGAGGCAATCAGCCCCAGCATTTT.

In regard to this clonotype: A much more abundant neighbour one base away suggests this may be a read error. V gene TRBV7-2 combines with J gene TRBJ1-1, with D uncertain. Germline CDR1 reads SGHTA; CDR2 reads FQGNSA. The CDR3 length is 15 residues. The germline V and J ends were trimmed by 0 bases and 1 base, with 9 bases remaining between them. The CDR3 region is CASSLAGRTNTEAFF. In DNA, the CDR3 is TGTGCCAGCAGCTTAGCGGGCAGGACGAACACTGAAGCTTTCTTT.

This clonotype was found many times. V and J are TRBV6-1 and TRBJ2-7; possible D gene TRBD1, 5 bases. The length of the CDR3 is 14 residues. V dropped 4 bases and J dropped 3 bases, with 13 bases sitting between them. From germline, CDR1 is MNHNS and CDR2 SASEGT. The CDR3 DNA reads as TGTGCCAGCAGTGGACATGGACATTACTACGAGCAGTACTTC. It translates to CASSGHGHYYEQYF.

This clonotype was counted only a few times. This sequence joins TRBV13 and TRBJ2-7; D call uncertain. This CDR3 contains 13 residues. Trimming shortened V by 4 bases and J by 6 bases, and 13 bases separated the two germline ends. Germline V gene sequence: CDR1 PRHDT, CDR2 FYEKMQ (reference sequence). The CDR3 loop reads CASSSVRVGEQYF. Here the CDR3 DNA reads TGTGCCAGCAGCTCGGTAAGAGTAGGCGAGCAGTACTTC.

At least ten counts were recorded for this clonotype. The chain carries TRBV20-1 and TRBJ2-5, with no clear D. The CDR3 is 12 residues long. In germline, CDR1 is DFQATT, CDR2 SNEGSKA (reference sequence). V was cut by 4 bases and J by 7 bases, with 13 bases left in between. DNA of the CDR3: TGCAGTGCTAATGGTCAAGTGCGGACCCAGTACTTC. This codes for CSANGQVRTQYF.

This clonotype was counted many times. The V call is TRBV19, the J call TRBJ1-2; 10 bases are shared with TRBD1. Germline assignment: CDR1 LNHDA and CDR2 SQIVND (reference sequence). Trimming at V came to 6 bases and at J to 0 bases, leaving 1 base not matched to a gene. The CDR3 totals 14 residues. Written as DNA, the CDR3 is TGTGCCAGTAGGGACAGGGGGGCTAACTATGGCTACACCTTC. Translation gives CASRDRGANYGYTF. Variable domain in full (rest from reference TRBV19 and TRBJ1-2): DGGITQSPKYLFRKEGQNVTLSCEQNLNHDAMYWYRQDPGQGLRLIYYSQIVNDFQKGDIAEGYSVSREKKESFPLTVTSAQKNPTAFYLCASRDRGANYGYTFGSGTRLTVV.

This clonotype was seen ten or more times. This chain links TRBV7-2 with TRBJ1-2; the match to TRBD1 covers 7 bases. V lost 2 bases and J lost 5; bases outside the gene matches: 5. The CDR3 contains 14 residues. Germline assignment: CDR1 SGHTA and CDR2 FQGNSA. The CDR3 region has the DNA TGTGCCAGCAGCTTAAGACAGGGTTCGTATGGCTACACCTTC. This encodes CASSLRQGSYGYTF.

This clonotype was counted many times. The CDR3, as DNA: TGTGCCAGCAGTCCCATGACTAGCGGCCGCTCCTACGAGCAGTACTTC. It yields the protein CASSPMTSGRSYEQYF. The J gene is TRBJ2-7, the V gene TRBV6-2 or TRBV6-3, with 9 positions matching TRBD2. Trimming cost V 5 bases and J 0 bases; bases outside gene matches: 8. From germline, CDR1 is MNHEY and CDR2 SVGEGT. The CDR3 extends over 16 amino acids.